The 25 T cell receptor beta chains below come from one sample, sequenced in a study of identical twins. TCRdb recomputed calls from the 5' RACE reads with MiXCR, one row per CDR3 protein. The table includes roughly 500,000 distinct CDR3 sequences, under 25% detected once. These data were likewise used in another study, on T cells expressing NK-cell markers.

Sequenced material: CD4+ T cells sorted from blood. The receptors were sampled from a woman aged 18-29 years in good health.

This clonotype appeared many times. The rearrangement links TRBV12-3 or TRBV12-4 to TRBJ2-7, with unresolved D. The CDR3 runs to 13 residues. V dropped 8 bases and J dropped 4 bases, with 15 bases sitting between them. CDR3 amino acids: CASALETEYEQYF. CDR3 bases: TGTGCCAGCGCCCTGGAGACGGAATACGAGCAGTACTTC.

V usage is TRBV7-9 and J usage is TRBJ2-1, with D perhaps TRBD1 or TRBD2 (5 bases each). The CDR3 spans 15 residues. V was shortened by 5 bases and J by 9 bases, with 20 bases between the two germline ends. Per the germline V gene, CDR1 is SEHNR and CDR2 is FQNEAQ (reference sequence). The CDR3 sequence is CASSPRLGPATEQFF. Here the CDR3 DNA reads TGTGCCAGCAGCCCAAGACTGGGACCGGCAACTGAGCAGTTCTTC.

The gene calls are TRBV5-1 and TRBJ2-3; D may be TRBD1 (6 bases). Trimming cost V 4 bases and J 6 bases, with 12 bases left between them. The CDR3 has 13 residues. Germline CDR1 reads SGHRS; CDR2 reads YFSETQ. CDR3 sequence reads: CASSLQRGDTQYF. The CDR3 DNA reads TGCGCCAGCAGCCTCCAGAGGGGGGATACGCAGTATTTT.

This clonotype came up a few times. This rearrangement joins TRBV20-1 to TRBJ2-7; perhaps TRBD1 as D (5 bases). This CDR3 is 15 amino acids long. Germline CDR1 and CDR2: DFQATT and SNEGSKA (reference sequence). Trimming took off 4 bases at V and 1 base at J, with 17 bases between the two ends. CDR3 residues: CSATSSHRLSYEQYF. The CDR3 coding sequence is TGCAGTGCTACCTCATCTCACAGGCTATCCTACGAGCAGTACTTC.

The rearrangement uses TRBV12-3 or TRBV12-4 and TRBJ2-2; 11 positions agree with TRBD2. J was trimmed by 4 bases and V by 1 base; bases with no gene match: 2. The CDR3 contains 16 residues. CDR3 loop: CASSLVLAGGTGELFF. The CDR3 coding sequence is TGTGCCAGCAGTTTAGTTCTAGCGGGGGGCACCGGGGAGCTGTTTTTT.

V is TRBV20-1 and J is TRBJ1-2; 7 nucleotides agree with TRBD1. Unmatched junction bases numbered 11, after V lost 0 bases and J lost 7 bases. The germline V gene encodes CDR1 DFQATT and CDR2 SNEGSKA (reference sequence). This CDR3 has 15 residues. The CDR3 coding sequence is TGCAGTGCTAGAGACCCCGTCCGACAGGGCGGTGGCTACACCTTC. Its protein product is CSARDPVRQGGGYTF.

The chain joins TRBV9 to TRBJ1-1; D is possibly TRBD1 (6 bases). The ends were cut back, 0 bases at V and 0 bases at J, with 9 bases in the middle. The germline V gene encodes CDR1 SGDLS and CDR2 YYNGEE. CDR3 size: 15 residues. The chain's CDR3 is CASSVGGTLNTEAFF. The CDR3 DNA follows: TGTGCCAGCAGCGTAGGGGGGACATTGAACACTGAAGCTTTCTTT. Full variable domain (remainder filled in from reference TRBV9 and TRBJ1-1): DSGVTQTPKHLITATGQRVTLRCSPRSGDLSVYWYQQSLDQGLQFLIQYYNGEERAKGNILERFSAQQFPDLHSELNLSSLELGDSALYFCASSVGGTLNTEAFFGQGTRLTVV.

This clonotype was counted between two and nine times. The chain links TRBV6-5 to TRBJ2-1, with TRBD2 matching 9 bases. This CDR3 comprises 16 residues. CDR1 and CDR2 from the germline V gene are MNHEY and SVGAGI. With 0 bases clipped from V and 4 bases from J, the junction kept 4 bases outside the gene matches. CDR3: CASSYSTTSGYNEQFF. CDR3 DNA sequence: TGTGCCAGCAGTTACTCTACGACTAGCGGATACAATGAGCAGTTCTTC.

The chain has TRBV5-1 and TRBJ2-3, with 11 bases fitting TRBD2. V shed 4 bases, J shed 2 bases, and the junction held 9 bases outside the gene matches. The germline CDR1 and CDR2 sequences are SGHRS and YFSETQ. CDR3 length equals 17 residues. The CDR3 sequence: CASSPVAGGPFTDTQYF. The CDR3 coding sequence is TGCGCCAGCAGCCCGGTAGCGGGGGGGCCGTTCACAGATACGCAGTATTTT.

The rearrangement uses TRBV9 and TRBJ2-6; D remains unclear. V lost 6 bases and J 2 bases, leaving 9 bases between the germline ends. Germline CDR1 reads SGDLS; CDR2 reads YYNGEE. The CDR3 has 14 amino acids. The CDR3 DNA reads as TGTGCCAGCAATAACCGGCCTGGGGCCAACGTCCTGACTTTC. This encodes CASNNRPGANVLTF.

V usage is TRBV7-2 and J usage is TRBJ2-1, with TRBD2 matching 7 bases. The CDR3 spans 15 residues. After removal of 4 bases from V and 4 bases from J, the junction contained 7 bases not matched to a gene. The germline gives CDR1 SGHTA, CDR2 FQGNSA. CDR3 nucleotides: TGTGCCAGCAGCTGGCTAGCGGATTTATACAATGAGCAGTTCTTC. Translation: CASSWLADLYNEQFF.

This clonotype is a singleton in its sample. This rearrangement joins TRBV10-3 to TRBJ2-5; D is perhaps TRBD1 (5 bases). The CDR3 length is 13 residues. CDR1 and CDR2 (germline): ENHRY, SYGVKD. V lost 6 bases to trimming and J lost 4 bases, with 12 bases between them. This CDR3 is CAIRGGHVETQYF. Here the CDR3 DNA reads TGTGCCATCAGGGGCGGACATGTAGAGACCCAGTACTTC.

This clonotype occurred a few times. This CDR3 is CASSFGGGYTDTQYF. The CDR3 region has the DNA TGTGCCAGCAGCTTCGGCGGGGGTTACACAGATACGCAGTATTTT. The gene calls are TRBV7-3 and TRBJ2-3; 7 bases align to TRBD2. The germline gives CDR1 SGHTA, CDR2 FQGTGA. The CDR3 extends over 15 amino acids. V lost 3 bases, J lost 2 bases, and 5 bases stayed unmatched.

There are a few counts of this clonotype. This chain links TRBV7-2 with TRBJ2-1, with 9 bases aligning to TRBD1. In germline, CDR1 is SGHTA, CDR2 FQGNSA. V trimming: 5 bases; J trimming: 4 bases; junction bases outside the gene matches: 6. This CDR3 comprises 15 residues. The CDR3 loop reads CASSPWTGVYNEQFF. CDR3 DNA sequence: TGTGCCAGCAGCCCTTGGACAGGGGTATACAATGAGCAGTTCTTC.

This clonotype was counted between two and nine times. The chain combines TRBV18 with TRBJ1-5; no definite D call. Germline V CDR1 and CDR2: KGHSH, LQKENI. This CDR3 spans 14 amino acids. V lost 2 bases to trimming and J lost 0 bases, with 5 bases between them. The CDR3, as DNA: TGTGCCAGCTCACCAAACGGTAGCAATCAGCCCCAGCATTTT. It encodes CASSPNGSNQPQHF.

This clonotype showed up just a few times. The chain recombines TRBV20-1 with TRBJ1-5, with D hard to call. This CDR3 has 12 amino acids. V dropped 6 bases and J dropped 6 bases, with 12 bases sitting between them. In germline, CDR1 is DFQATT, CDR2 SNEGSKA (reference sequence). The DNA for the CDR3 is TGCAGTGCAGCCCGGAGGGCTCAGCCCCAGCATTTT. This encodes CSAARRAQPQHF.

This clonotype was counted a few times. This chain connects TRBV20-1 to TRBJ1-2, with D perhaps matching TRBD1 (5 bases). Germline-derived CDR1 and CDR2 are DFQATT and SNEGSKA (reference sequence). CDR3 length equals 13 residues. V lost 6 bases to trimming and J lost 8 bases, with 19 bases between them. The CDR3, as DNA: TGCAGTGCCGGGAAACTCCTCGAGGGGGGCTACACCTTC. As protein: CSAGKLLEGGYTF.

CDR3: CASSPWTSGSDEQFF. In DNA form, the CDR3 reads TGTGCCAGCAGCCCCTGGACTAGCGGGAGCGATGAGCAGTTCTTC. The V gene is TRBV7-9, the J gene TRBJ2-1; 13 bases are a match to TRBD2. The germline V gene has CDR1 SEHNR and CDR2 FQNEAQ (reference sequence). V was pared by 5 bases and J by 8 bases, with 6 bases of the junction left unmatched. CDR3 length: 15 residues.

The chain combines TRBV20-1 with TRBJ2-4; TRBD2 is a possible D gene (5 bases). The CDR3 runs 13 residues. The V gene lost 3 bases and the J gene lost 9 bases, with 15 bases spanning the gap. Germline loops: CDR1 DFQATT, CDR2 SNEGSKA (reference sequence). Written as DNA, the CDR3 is TGCAGTGCTAGCTATCATGTAGGGAGCATTCAGTACTTC. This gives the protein CSASYHVGSIQYF.

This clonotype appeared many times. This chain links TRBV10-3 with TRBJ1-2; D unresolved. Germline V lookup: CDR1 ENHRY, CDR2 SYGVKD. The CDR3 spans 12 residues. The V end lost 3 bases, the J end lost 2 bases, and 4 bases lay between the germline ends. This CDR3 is CAISDRNYGYTF. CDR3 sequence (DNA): TGTGCCATCAGTGACAGGAACTATGGCTACACCTTC.

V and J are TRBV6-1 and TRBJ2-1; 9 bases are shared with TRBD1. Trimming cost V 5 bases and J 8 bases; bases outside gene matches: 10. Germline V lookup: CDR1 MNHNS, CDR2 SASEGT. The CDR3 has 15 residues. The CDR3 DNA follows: TGTGCCAGCAGTCAAGGACAGGGGATGGTAGATGAGCAGTTCTTC. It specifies CASSQGQGMVDEQFF.

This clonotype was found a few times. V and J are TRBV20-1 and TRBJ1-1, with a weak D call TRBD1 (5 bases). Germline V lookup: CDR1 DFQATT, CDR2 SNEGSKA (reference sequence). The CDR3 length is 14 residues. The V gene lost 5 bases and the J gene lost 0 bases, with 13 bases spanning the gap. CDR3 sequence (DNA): TGCAGTGCTGACAGCGCTTACATGAACACTGAAGCTTTCTTT. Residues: CSADSAYMNTEAFF.

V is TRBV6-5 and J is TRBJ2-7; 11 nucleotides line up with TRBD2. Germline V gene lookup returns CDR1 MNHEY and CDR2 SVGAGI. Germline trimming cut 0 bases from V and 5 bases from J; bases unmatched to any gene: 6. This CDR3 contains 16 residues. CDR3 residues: CASSYSYSSGGNEQYF. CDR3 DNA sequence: TGTGCCAGCAGTTACTCCTACTCTAGCGGGGGGAACGAGCAGTACTTC.

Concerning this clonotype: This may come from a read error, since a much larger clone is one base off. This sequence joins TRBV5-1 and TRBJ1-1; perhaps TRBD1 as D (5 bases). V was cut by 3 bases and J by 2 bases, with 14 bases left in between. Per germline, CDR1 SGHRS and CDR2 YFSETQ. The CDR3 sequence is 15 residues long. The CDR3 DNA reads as TGCGCCAGCAGCTCCGGGGGATCAATAAACACTGAAGCTTTCTTT. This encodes CASSSGGSINTEAFF.

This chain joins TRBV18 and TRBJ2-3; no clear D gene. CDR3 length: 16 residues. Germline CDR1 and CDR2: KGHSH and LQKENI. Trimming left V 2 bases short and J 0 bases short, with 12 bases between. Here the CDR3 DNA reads TGTGCCAGCTCACCAAATCCACAGATTAGCACAGATACGCAGTATTTT. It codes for CASSPNPQISTDTQYF.